The source of this TCR beta chain is a study of PD-L1 blockade in urothelial cancer (dated by TCRdb to the late 2010s). Study-wide context: Every patient began therapy in the mid-2010s and was given atezolizumab 1,200 mg intravenously every 3 weeks. Twenty-five of 29 patients were identified as males with urothelial cancer of bladder origin, and a prior smoking history was reported by 18 of 29 patients. Patients had an ECOG performance status of 0 or 1 and had received between 0 and 3 prior chemotherapy regimens. Blood samples were analyzed at two time points: 3 weeks after treatment start (second dose) and 6 weeks after treatment start. A median of about 150,000 T cells and 65,000 to 90,000 unique TCRs was obtained from blood samples, and a median clonality of roughly 0.08 was observed. Somatic, immune and clinical correlates of response to PD-L1 blockade with atezolizumab in urothelial cancer were the focus of an exploratory multi-omic analysis. Pretreatment tumor samples, along with matched peripheral blood serially collected before and after atezolizumab treatment, were subjected to TCR sequencing. Durable clinical benefit was defined as a progression-free survival longer than 6 months, and TCR features were additionally tested against progression-free survival and overall survival. In the same patients, pretreatment tumors underwent whole exome sequencing and RNA sequencing in addition to TCR sequencing. Nine patients achieved durable clinical benefit and roughly 20 did not. Pretreatment blood TCR-seq was available for about 28 patients, at least one posttreatment blood collection was obtained for around 25 patients, and tumor TCR-seq was available for around 25 patients. Overall results and qualifications from the work: At 3 weeks after the start of treatment, tumor-associated TCR clones in peripheral blood had expanded more in patients with durable benefit (n ≈ 20, p = 0.022). A pretreatment peripheral blood TCR clonality below the median was linked to improved progression-free and overall survival. Because the sample size was small (n of about 31) and many of the analyses were exploratory, the results are meant to be hypothesis-generating.

To estimate absolute template abundance from read counts, synthetic TCR analog templates were spiked into each PCR. Using the immunoSEQ assay, TCRbeta CDR3 regions were amplified from genomic DNA with bias-controlled V and J gene primers. Sequencing of rearranged TCRbeta segments was done at approximately 20X coverage. Regarding the original processing steps: Sequencing errors were corrected by clustering and CDR3s were annotated against IMGT to assign V, D and J genes. Downstream analyses used only productive TCRbeta rearrangements, leaving out any out-of-frame or stop-codon sequences. To compute clonality, Shannon entropy was normalized by the log of the number of unique productive sequences and then subtracted from one. Clones differing between time points or between blood and tumor were identified using Fisher's exact test with Benjamini-Hochberg correction, with an adjusted p below 0.01 applied as the threshold. TCRdb's version of the immuneACCESS table is confined to in-frame rearrangements and falls short of the full clone set. An unresolved V gene accounts for under half of the shortfall where checked; the remainder is of unknown origin. That table furnishes V, J and clone size, whereas the DNA furnished D and trimming. The table for this sample lists about 81,000 clones; 89% of them were counted only once. More than 0.85% of the sample is held by the ten biggest clonotypes.

Read against the paper, the sample's time point label means: pretreatment peripheral blood. The cohort included under 35 patients with locally advanced or metastatic urothelial carcinoma who were treated at Memorial Sloan Kettering on a trial protocol. Peripheral blood mononuclear cells were collected from each patient pretreatment and during treatment, giving between 1 and 8 total time points per patient. The Qiagen DNeasy Blood extraction kit was used to purify genomic DNA from total PBMCs and from tumor samples. PBMCs were collected pretreatment and during treatment, and were isolated and stored as previously described. Notes on this clone: Its recognized antigen is unknown. Base quality data are lacking; no much larger clone is found one base away.

V drops 3 bases and J drops 3 bases, leaving 17 bases in between. The CDR3, from cysteine to phenylalanine, totals 17 residues. Only CDR3 DNA remains: 51 bases, in frame from the first base. According to the germline V gene (reference sequence), CDR1 reads SEHNR and CDR2 reads FQNEAQ. Sample: PBMCs, taken around atezolizumab (anti-PD-L1) treatment. Recombination connected TRBV7-9 to TRBJ1-4; no D gene is confidently identified. The receptor comes from a woman aged 80 or over with urothelial cancer. The bases read TGTGCCAGCAGCTTGGGAGACTCACCCTCAGCTAATGAAAAACTGTTTTTT. This sequence encodes CASSLGDSPSANEKLFF.